Presented here are 19 T cell receptor beta chains from one specimen sequenced in a study of HIV-infected children after antiretroviral therapy interruption. Treatment denoted: PENTA 11 planned treatment interruption arm or continuous ART arm. RNA-based 3' RACE libraries used unique molecular identifiers. TCRdb fed the 3' RACE reads into MiXCR, producing one record per CDR3 protein. This table has about 89,000 distinct CDR3 sequences, 6% to 8.5% appearing once. The sequenced sample was CD45RA+ CD4+ T cells from PBMCs, pooled from several time points, obtained from a donor given antiretroviral therapy, either interrupted or continuous. Subset of the sample: naive CD4+ CD45RA+ CD45RO- T cells. These receptors originate from a pool of human donors with HIV.

This clonotype was counted only a few times. The rearrangement joins TRBV6-1 to TRBJ2-7; D possibly matches TRBD1 or TRBD2 (8 bases each). The CDR3 contains 17 residues. Deletions cut 7 bases from V and 0 bases from J, with 22 bases between. Germline V gene sequence: CDR1 MNHNS, CDR2 SASEGT. Written as DNA, the CDR3 is TGTGCCAGCACACCCACCGGGGGGGGGACAGGCTCCTACGAGCAGTACTTC. Residues: CASTPTGGGTGSYEQYF.

This clonotype was detected a few times. V usage is TRBV18 and J usage is TRBJ2-5, with 7 bases that match TRBD1. Losses at the gene ends were 3 bases for V and 2 bases for J; bases not matched to a gene: 6. Per germline, CDR1 KGHSH and CDR2 LQKENI. The CDR3 has 15 amino acids. DNA for the CDR3: TGTGCCAGCTCACCCCTGACAGGGTTTCAAGAGACCCAGTACTTC. Its translation is CASSPLTGFQETQYF.

This clonotype came up many times. The chain uses TRBV12-5 and TRBJ2-7; tentative D call: TRBD2 (5 bases). The CDR3 spans 16 residues. V shed 0 bases and J shed 1 base, with 13 bases lying between them. Per the germline V gene, CDR1 is LGHNT and CDR2 is FRNRAP. CDR3 coding DNA: TGTGCTAGTGGTTTGGTACTGGTCTCGGGGTCCTACGAGCAGTACTTC. It translates to CASGLVLVSGSYEQYF.

This sequence joins TRBV12-3 or TRBV12-4 and TRBJ1-4; D is uncertain. The CDR3 has 16 residues. With 8 bases removed from V and 8 bases from J, the gap between germline ends came to 24 bases. In DNA form, the CDR3 reads TGTGCCAGCTCAGCAGCAGTAAATAATCCTGGGGAAAAACTGTTTTTT. Its translation is CASSAAVNNPGEKLFF.

This clonotype was recorded many times. The chain combines TRBV6-5 with TRBJ2-3; 8 nucleotides agree with TRBD2. The germline CDR1 and CDR2 sequences are MNHEY and SVGAGI. V was pared by 5 bases and J by 4 bases, with 5 bases of the junction left unmatched. The CDR3 length is 14 residues. The CDR3 region is CASSQTSVPDTQYF. CDR3 DNA sequence: TGTGCCAGCAGTCAGACTAGCGTCCCAGATACGCAGTATTTT.

Notes on this clonotype: Given a much more abundant clone one base away, this may be a read error. V gene TRBV20-1 combines with J gene TRBJ1-2; no reliable D call. The length of the CDR3 is 12 residues. The V and J ends lost 6 bases and 7 bases respectively, with 15 bases between them. Germline assignment: CDR1 DFQATT and CDR2 SNEGSKA (reference sequence). In DNA form, the CDR3 reads TGCAGTGCCCCGCACAACCTGGGTGGCTACACCTTC. This translates into CSAPHNLGGYTF.

In this sample, this clonotype turned up a few times. This chain links TRBV11-2 with TRBJ2-7, with D possibly matching TRBD1 (6 bases). Looked up from germline, CDR1 is SGHAT and CDR2 is FQNNGV. CDR3 length: 12 amino acids. Trimming took 5 bases from V and 6 from J, leaving 11 bases between them. CDR3 residues: CASSNTGLEQYF. The DNA for the CDR3 is TGTGCCAGCAGCAACACAGGGCTCGAGCAGTACTTC. Full variable domain (missing parts from reference TRBV11-2 and TRBJ2-7): EAGVAQSPRYKIIEKRQSVAFWCNPISGHATLYWYQQILGQGPKLLIQFQNNGVVDDSQLPKDRFSAERLKGVDSTLKIQPAKLEDSAVYLCASSNTGLEQYFGPGTRLTVT.

Comment on this clonotype: A read error may explain this, as a much larger clone is one base away. The genes are TRBV5-1 and TRBJ2-1; D remains ambiguous. CDR1 SGHRS and CDR2 YFSETQ come from the germline V gene. Trimming took 0 bases from V and 4 from J, leaving 8 bases between them. This CDR3 is 14 amino acids long. In nucleotides, the CDR3 is TGCGCCAGCAGCTTGGTGGACGGGTACAATGAGCAGTTCTTC. Amino acid sequence: CASSLVDGYNEQFF.

This clonotype appeared a few times. V and J are TRBV20-1 and TRBJ1-1, with D uncertain. The V and J ends lost 0 bases and 0 bases respectively, with 17 bases between them. The CDR3 is made up of 17 amino acids. Germline loops: CDR1 DFQATT, CDR2 SNEGSKA (reference sequence). The CDR3 DNA reads TGCAGTGCTAGAGATCTCCCTCGAGGACGGCTGAACACTGAAGCTTTCTTT. This sequence encodes CSARDLPRGRLNTEAFF.

At least ten counts were recorded for this clonotype. The rearrangement links TRBV19 to TRBJ2-2; the match to TRBD1 covers 7 bases. The CDR3 runs to 16 residues. Germline loops: CDR1 LNHDA, CDR2 SQIVND (reference sequence). Unmatched junction bases numbered 11, after V lost 5 bases and J lost 5 bases. The CDR3 reads CASSHLPRQGTGELFF. The DNA for the CDR3 is TGTGCCAGTAGTCACCTCCCGAGACAGGGAACCGGGGAGCTGTTTTTT.

The table lists this clonotype with a few counts. The chain uses TRBV12-3 or TRBV12-4 and TRBJ2-4, with D possibly TRBD2 on 7 matching bases. This CDR3 comprises 18 residues. V shed 4 bases and J shed 0 bases, with 19 bases lying between them. Here the CDR3 reads CASSSPGRGGLAKNIQYF. DNA for the CDR3: TGTGCCAGCAGTTCCCCCGGCAGGGGAGGGTTAGCCAAAAACATTCAGTACTTC.

This clonotype occurred many times. The chain combines TRBV20-1 with TRBJ2-2; 10 nucleotides line up with TRBD1. Germline V gene lookup returns CDR1 DFQATT and CDR2 SNEGSKA (reference sequence). V lost 1 base to trimming and J lost 4 bases; unmatched junction nucleotides: 0. This CDR3 contains 14 residues. CDR3 coding DNA: TGCAGTGCTAGAGGGACAGGGGGCACCGGGGAGCTGTTTTTT. It yields the protein CSARGTGGTGELFF.

This clonotype was seen only a few times. V usage is TRBV5-1 and J usage is TRBJ2-1, with TRBD1 matching 7 bases. This CDR3 is built from 14 residues. After removal of 4 bases from V and 5 bases from J, the junction contained 6 bases not matched to a gene. Germline CDR1 reads SGHRS; CDR2 reads YFSETQ. The DNA for the CDR3 is TGCGCCAGCAGCCAGGGACAGCTTAACAATGAGCAGTTCTTC. Protein product: CASSQGQLNNEQFF. The full variable domain, in which reference TRBV5-1 and TRBJ2-1 provide the parts outside the CDR3, is KAGVTQTPRYLIKTRGQQVTLSCSPISGHRSVSWYQQTPGQGLQFLFEYFSETQRNKGNFPGRFSGRQFSNSRSEMNVSTLELGDSALYLCASSQGQLNNEQFFGPGTRLTVL.

This clonotype showed up many times. The chain couples TRBV12-5 to TRBJ1-5, with D maybe TRBD1 (6 bases). This CDR3 has 14 amino acids. Trimming pared 2 bases from V and 7 bases from J, leaving 12 bases between. The germline V gene encodes CDR1 LGHNT and CDR2 FRNRAP. CDR3 loop: CASGLTGAEQPQHF. Written as DNA, the CDR3 is TGTGCTAGTGGTTTGACGGGGGCCGAGCAGCCCCAGCATTTT.

This clonotype was picked up many times. The chain links TRBV2 to TRBJ2-2; 7 nucleotides align to TRBD1. Germline V gene lookup returns CDR1 SNHLY and CDR2 FYNNEI. V was pared by 7 bases and J by 0 bases, with 2 bases of the junction left unmatched. The CDR3 is 14 residues long. For the CDR3, the DNA is TGTGCCAGCAAGGGGACAGCGAACACCGGGGAGCTGTTTTTT. It specifies CASKGTANTGELFF.

The table lists this clonotype with a few counts. The gene calls are TRBV19 and TRBJ1-5; the match to TRBD1 covers 8 bases. Germline V gives CDR1 LNHDA, CDR2 SQIVND (reference sequence). V lost 10 bases to trimming and J lost 7 bases; unmatched junction nucleotides: 9. The CDR3 has 13 amino acids. CDR3 region: CATLDRGGQPQHF. CDR3 sequence (DNA): TGTGCCACCCTCGACAGGGGAGGACAGCCCCAGCATTTT.

This clonotype has a count of ten or more. The gene calls are TRBV5-5 and TRBJ2-7; D unresolved. Germline V gene data show CDR1 as SGHKS and CDR2 as YYEKEE (reference sequence). There are 13 residues in the CDR3. The V end lost 0 bases, the J end lost 2 bases, and 6 bases lay between the germline ends. The CDR3 sequence: CASSLGSPYEQYF. The DNA of the CDR3 is TGTGCCAGCAGCTTGGGATCCCCCTACGAGCAGTACTTC.

This chain links TRBV6-5 with TRBJ2-2; the D is unclear. CDR1 and CDR2 from the germline V gene are MNHEY and SVGAGI. The length of the CDR3 is 13 residues. Between the trimmed V and J ends, which lost 4 bases and 4 bases, there was a span of 7 bases. In DNA form, the CDR3 reads TGTGCCAGCAGTTCCCGAAGCACCGGGGAGCTGTTTTTT. This gives the protein CASSSRSTGELFF.

This clonotype appeared many times. The V and J genes are TRBV12-3 or TRBV12-4 and TRBJ2-3, with TRBD2 as a possible D gene (6 bases). Trimming shortened V by 3 bases and J by 2 bases, and 9 bases separated the two germline ends. This CDR3 is built from 14 residues. The CDR3 loop reads CASSFPSATDTQYF. For the CDR3, the DNA is TGTGCCAGCAGTTTCCCTAGCGCCACAGATACGCAGTATTTT.